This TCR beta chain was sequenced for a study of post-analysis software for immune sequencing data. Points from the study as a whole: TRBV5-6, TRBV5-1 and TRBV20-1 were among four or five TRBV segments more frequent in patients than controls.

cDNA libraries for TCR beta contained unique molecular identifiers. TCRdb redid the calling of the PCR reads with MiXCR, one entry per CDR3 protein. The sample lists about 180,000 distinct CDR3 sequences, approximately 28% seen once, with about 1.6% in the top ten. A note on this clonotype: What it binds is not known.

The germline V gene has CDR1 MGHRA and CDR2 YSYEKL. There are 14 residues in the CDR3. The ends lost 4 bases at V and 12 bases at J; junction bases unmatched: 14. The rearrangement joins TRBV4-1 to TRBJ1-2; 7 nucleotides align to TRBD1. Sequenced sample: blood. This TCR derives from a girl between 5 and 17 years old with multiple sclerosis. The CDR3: CASSPPGTVYSHTF. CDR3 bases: TGCGCCAGCAGCCCCCCGGGGACAGTCTATAGCCACACCTTC.